Listed here are 18 T cell receptor beta chains from one sample, sequenced in a study of CD8+ T cells in alopecia areata (dated by TCRdb to 2016 to 2018). Library construction relied on the immunoSEQ multiplex PCR assay. To provide template for TCR sequencing, every sample had RNA extracted and reverse transcribed into cDNA. This is the immuneACCESS table as TCRdb keeps it, with only in-frame sequences that have V and J called. A part of the clones is gone; compared with another copy, unresolved V genes explain less than half, and the rest is unexplained. The sample table holds around 140,000 clones, of which 47% were seen once. The ten largest clones capture less than 8% of the sample. Material for sequencing was CD4+ T cells sorted from blood. The receptors were sampled from a human donor with alopecia areata.

The chain combines TRBV2 with TRBJ1-1; D not certain. V shed 5 bases and J shed 1 base, with 11 bases lying between them. Germline lookup yields CDR1 SNHLY and CDR2 FYNNEI. This CDR3 has 14 residues. The chain's CDR3 is CASSLGRQNTEAFF. As DNA, the CDR3 is TGTGCCAGCAGTCTCGGCAGACAGAACACTGAAGCTTTCTTT.

The J gene is TRBJ2-1, the V gene TRBV5-1; TRBD2 might be the D (5 bases). CDR3 length: 13 residues. The V gene lost 0 bases and the J gene lost 7 bases, with 8 bases spanning the gap. CDR1 and CDR2 (germline): SGHRS, YFSETQ. The CDR3 bases are TGCGCCAGCAGCTTGGATACTAGAAATGAGCAGTTCTTC. The encoded protein is CASSLDTRNEQFF.

This clone was picked up a small number of times. The V and J genes are TRBV30 and TRBJ1-1; a weak D match, TRBD1 (5 bases). Between the trimmed V and J ends, which lost 3 bases and 8 bases, there was a span of 10 bases. Germline CDR1 and CDR2: GTSNPN and SVGIG (reference sequence). There are 11 residues in the CDR3. The CDR3 sequence is CAWSQGSEAFF. The CDR3 bases are TGTGCCTGGAGCCAGGGTTCAGAAGCTTTCTTT.

This clone was counted a few times. The V and J genes are TRBV29-1 and TRBJ2-7, with a tentative D call TRBD1 (5 bases). The CDR3 sequence is 12 residues long. Germline CDR1 is SQVTM and CDR2 is ANQGSEA. Trimming cost V 0 bases and J 6 bases, with 9 bases left between them. In nucleotides, the CDR3 is TGCAGCGTTGAAGAAACAGGTCCCGAGCAGTACTTC. This gives the protein CSVEETGPEQYF.

The chain combines TRBV2 with TRBJ1-4, with D perhaps matching TRBD1 (5 bases). V was clipped by 6 bases and J by 4 bases, with 21 bases between them. The CDR3 has 17 amino acids. In germline, CDR1 is SNHLY, CDR2 FYNNEI. The CDR3 nucleotides are TGTGCCAGCAGGGCCGCCGGGCCCCGGGGGGGTAATGAAAAACTGTTTTTT. Translated, it gives CASRAAGPRGGNEKLFF.

This clone came up a few times. The CDR3 region has the DNA TGTGCCAGCAGCGCACCGGGGTGGAGGGAGACCCAGTACTTC. Translation: CASSAPGWRETQYF. This sequence joins TRBV7-8 and TRBJ2-5, with TRBD2 as a possible D gene (5 bases). V lost 5 bases, J lost 5 bases, and 15 bases lay in between. Germline CDR1 SGHVS, CDR2 FQNEAQ. CDR3 size: 14 residues.

The chain employs TRBV29-1 and TRBJ1-1; D is perhaps TRBD1 (5 bases). With 2 bases removed from V and 3 bases from J, the gap between germline ends came to 7 bases. The CDR3 is made up of 12 amino acids. Germline V gives CDR1 SQVTM, CDR2 ANQGSEA. The CDR3 DNA sequence: TGCAGCGTTGAAACAGGATACACTGAAGCTTTCTTT. Translated, it gives CSVETGYTEAFF.

Remarks on this clone: In the same sample, other DNA sequences code for this CDR3. The chain is built from TRBV30 and TRBJ1-5; D remains ambiguous. The CDR3 extends over 13 amino acids. Per the germline V gene, CDR1 is GTSNPN and CDR2 is SVGIG (reference sequence). With 0 bases removed from V and 5 bases from J, the gap between germline ends came to 8 bases. CDR3 loop: CAWSVGGDQPQHF. CDR3 in DNA: TGTGCCTGGAGTGTAGGCGGGGATCAGCCCCAGCATTTT.

This clone has only a few counts. The genes are TRBV7-9 and TRBJ1-3; D remains unclear. This CDR3 has 17 amino acids. The germline CDR1 and CDR2 sequences are SEHNR and FQNEAQ (reference sequence). Trimming shortened V by 3 bases and J by 0 bases, and 15 bases separated the two germline ends. The CDR3 reads CASSFYGSLLSGNTIYF. The CDR3 DNA sequence: TGTGCCAGCAGCTTCTATGGCAGTCTTCTCTCTGGAAACACCATATATTTT.

The chain is built from TRBV29-1 and TRBJ2-1; the match to TRBD2 covers 7 bases. Germline CDR1 and CDR2: SQVTM and ANQGSEA. The CDR3 spans 12 residues. Trimming took 6 bases from V and 7 from J; bases not matched to a gene: 6. This chain's CDR3 is CSVGTISNEQFF. The DNA of the CDR3 is TGCAGCGTCGGGACTATATCAAATGAGCAGTTCTTC.

The table lists this clone with a few counts. This chain links TRBV7-8 with TRBJ2-3; 8 bases align to TRBD2. V dropped 7 bases and J dropped 4; count of bases not matched to a gene: 7. CDR3 length equals 14 residues. The germline V gene encodes CDR1 SGHVS and CDR2 FQNEAQ. The CDR3 coding sequence is TGTGCCAGCAACCCAGCCGGGAGGGCAGATACGCAGTATTTT. The encoded protein is CASNPAGRADTQYF. Full variable domain (outside the CDR3, taken from reference TRBV7-8 and TRBJ2-3): GAGVSQSPRYKVAKRGQDVALRCDPISGHVSLFWYQQALGQGPEFLTYFQNEAQLDKSGLPSDRFFAERPEGSVSTLKIQRTQQEDSAVYLCASNPAGRADTQYFGPGTRLTVL.

This clone showed up just a few times. V gene TRBV10-3 combines with J gene TRBJ2-7, with 11 bases lining up with TRBD2. CDR1 and CDR2 from the germline V gene are ENHRY and SYGVKD. This CDR3 comprises 15 residues. J lost 6 bases, V lost 0 bases, and 4 bases had no gene match. The CDR3 reads CAISESRLAGSEQYF. The CDR3 DNA reads as TGTGCCATCAGTGAGTCGAGACTAGCGGGATCCGAGCAGTACTTC.

The rearrangement uses TRBV6-5 and TRBJ2-7; weak D call: TRBD1 (6 bases). Between the trimmed V and J ends, which lost 5 bases and 5 bases, there was a span of 16 bases. The CDR3 is 14 amino acids. The germline V gene has CDR1 MNHEY and CDR2 SVGAGI. In nucleotides, the CDR3 is TGTGCCAGCAGTGCACTACAGGGTACCCACGAGCAGTACTTC. Translating it yields CASSALQGTHEQYF.

V gene TRBV29-1 combines with J gene TRBJ1-1; D perhaps matches TRBD1 (6 bases). CDR3 length equals 15 residues. V was clipped by 4 bases and J by 7 bases, with 22 bases between them. Germline assignment: CDR1 SQVTM and CDR2 ANQGSEA. CDR3 residues: CSVGGREGRRHEAFF. DNA for the CDR3: TGCAGCGTTGGGGGGCGCGAAGGCCGCCGGCATGAAGCTTTCTTT.

The table lists this clone with a few counts. V is TRBV7-6 and J is TRBJ1-3; no definite D call. Germline V CDR1 and CDR2: SGHVS, FNYEAQ. The CDR3 runs to 14 residues. V was clipped by 2 bases and J by 2 bases, with 7 bases between them. The CDR3 is CASSLRETGNTIYF. For the CDR3, the DNA is TGTGCCAGCAGCTTAAGGGAGACTGGAAACACCATATATTTT.

CDR3: CASSPRSRQGAETQYF. The CDR3 nucleotides read TGTGCCAGCAGCCCAAGATCTAGGCAGGGGGCAGAGACCCAGTACTTC. V usage is TRBV7-2 and J usage is TRBJ2-5; 8 nucleotides match TRBD1. Germline V gene data show CDR1 as SGHTA and CDR2 as FQGNSA. The V segment lost 5 bases and the J segment 4 bases; nucleotides outside the gene matches: 12. The CDR3 length is 16 residues.

The CDR3 DNA reads as TGCAGCGTTTTAGGGAATCAGCCCCAGCATTTT. Translated: CSVLGNQPQHF. This sequence joins TRBV29-1 and TRBJ1-5; D remains unclear. Deletions cut 5 bases from V and 4 bases from J, with 6 bases between. This CDR3 contains 11 residues. CDR1 and CDR2 from the germline V gene are SQVTM and ANQGSEA.

The chain recombines TRBV5-1 with TRBJ1-1; D unclear. V lost 0 bases and J lost 3, with 9 bases in between. Germline V gene data show CDR1 as SGHRS and CDR2 as YFSETQ. This CDR3 contains 14 residues. The CDR3 is CASSLGNGDTEAFF. The CDR3 DNA reads as TGCGCCAGCAGCTTGGGCAATGGGGACACTGAAGCTTTCTTT.